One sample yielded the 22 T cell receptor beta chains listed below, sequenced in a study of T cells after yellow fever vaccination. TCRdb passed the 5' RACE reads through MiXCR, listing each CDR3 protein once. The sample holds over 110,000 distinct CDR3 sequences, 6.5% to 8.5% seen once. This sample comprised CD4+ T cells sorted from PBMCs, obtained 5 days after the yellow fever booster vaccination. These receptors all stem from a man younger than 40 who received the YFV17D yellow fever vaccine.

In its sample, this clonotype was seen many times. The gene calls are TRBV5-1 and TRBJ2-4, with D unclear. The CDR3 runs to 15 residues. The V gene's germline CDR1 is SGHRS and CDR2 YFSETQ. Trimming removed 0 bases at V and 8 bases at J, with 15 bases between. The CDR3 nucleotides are TGCGCCAGCAGCTTGGACTCAGGCGGTCCGGACATTCAGTACTTC. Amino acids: CASSLDSGGPDIQYF.

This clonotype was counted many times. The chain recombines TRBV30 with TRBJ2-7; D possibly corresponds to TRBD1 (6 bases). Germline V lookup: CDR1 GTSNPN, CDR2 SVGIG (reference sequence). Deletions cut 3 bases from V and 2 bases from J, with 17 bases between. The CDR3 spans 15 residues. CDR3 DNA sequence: TGTGCCTGGAGGGTCCACAGGGAACCCCCCTACGAGCAGTACTTC. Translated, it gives CAWRVHREPPYEQYF.

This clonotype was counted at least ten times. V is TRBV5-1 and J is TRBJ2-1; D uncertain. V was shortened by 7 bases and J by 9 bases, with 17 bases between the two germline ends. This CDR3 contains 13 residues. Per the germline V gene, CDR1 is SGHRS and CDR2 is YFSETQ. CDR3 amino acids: CASWAPPTGEQFF. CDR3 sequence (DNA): TGCGCCAGCTGGGCGCCTCCTACGGGTGAGCAGTTCTTC.

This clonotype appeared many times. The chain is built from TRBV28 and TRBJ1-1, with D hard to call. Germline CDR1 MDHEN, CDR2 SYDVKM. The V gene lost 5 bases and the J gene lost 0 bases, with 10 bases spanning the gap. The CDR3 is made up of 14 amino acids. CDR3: CASSRVGMNTEAFF. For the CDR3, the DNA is TGTGCCAGCAGTCGAGTTGGGATGAACACTGAAGCTTTCTTT.

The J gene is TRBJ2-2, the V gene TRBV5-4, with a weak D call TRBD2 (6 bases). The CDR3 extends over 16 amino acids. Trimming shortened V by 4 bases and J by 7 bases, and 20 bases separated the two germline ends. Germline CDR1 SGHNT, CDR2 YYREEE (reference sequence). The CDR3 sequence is CASSDTSTGDVGELFF. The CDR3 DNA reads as TGTGCCAGCAGCGACACTAGCACGGGAGACGTCGGGGAGCTGTTTTTT. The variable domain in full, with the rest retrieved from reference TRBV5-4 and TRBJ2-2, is ETGVTQSPTHLIKTRGQQVTLRCSSQSGHNTVSWYQQALGQGPQFIFQYYREEENGRGNFPPRFSGLQFPNYSSELNVNALELDDSALYLCASSDTSTGDVGELFFGEGSRLTVL.

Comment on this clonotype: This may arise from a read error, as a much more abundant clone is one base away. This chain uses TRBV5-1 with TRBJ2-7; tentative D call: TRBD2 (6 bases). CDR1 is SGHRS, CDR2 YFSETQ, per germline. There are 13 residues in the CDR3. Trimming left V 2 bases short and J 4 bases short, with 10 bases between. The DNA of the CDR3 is TGCGCCAGCAGCTTCACTAGCAGGTACGAGCAGTACTTC. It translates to CASSFTSRYEQYF.

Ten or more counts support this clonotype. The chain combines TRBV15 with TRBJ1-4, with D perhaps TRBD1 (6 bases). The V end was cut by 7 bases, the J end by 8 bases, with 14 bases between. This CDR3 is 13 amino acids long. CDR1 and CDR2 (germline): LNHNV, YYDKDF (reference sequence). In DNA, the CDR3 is TGTGCCACCAACAGGGCTCGCCAGGAAAAACTGTTTTTT. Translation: CATNRARQEKLFF.

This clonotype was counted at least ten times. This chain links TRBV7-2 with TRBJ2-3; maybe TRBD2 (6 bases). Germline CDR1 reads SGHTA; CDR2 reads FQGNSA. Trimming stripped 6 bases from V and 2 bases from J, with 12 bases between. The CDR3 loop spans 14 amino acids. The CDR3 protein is CASRGWEATDTQYF. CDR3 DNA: TGTGCCAGCAGGGGGTGGGAGGCCACAGATACGCAGTATTTT.

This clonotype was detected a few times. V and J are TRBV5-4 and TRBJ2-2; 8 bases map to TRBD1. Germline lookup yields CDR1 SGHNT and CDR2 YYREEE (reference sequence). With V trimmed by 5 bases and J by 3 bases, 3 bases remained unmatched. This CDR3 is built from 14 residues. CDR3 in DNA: TGTGCCAGCAGTCCGGACAGGGACACCGGGGAGCTGTTTTTT. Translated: CASSPDRDTGELFF. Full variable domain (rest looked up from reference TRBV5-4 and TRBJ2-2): ETGVTQSPTHLIKTRGQQVTLRCSSQSGHNTVSWYQQALGQGPQFIFQYYREEENGRGNFPPRFSGLQFPNYSSELNVNALELDDSALYLCASSPDRDTGELFFGEGSRLTVL.

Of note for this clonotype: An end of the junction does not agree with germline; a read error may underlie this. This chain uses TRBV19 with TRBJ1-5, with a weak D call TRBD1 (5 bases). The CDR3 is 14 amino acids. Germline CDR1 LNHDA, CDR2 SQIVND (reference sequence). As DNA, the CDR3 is TGTGCCAGTAGTATGGGCAGGGATGGTCAGCACCAGCATTTT. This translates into CASSMGRDGQHQHF.

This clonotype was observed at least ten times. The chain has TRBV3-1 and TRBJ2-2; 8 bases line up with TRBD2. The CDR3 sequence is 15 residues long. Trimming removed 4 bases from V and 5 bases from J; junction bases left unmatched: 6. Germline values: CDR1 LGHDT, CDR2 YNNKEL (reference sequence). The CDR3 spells CASSLAGLGTGELFF. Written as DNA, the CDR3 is TGTGCCAGCAGCCTAGCGGGACTTGGGACCGGGGAGCTGTTTTTT.

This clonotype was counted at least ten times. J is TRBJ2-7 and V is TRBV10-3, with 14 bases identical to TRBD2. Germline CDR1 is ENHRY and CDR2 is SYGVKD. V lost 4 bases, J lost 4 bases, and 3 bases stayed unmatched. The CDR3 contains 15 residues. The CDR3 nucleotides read TGTGCCATCAGTGCCGGGACTAGCGGGAGTTACGAGCAGTACTTC. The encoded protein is CAISAGTSGSYEQYF.

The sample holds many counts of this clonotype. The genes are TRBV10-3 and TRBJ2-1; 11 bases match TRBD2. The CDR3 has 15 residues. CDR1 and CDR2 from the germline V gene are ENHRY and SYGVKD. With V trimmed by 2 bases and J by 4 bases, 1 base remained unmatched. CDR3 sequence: CAISEGTSGYNEQFF. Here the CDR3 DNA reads TGTGCCATCAGTGAGGGGACTAGCGGATACAATGAGCAGTTCTTC.

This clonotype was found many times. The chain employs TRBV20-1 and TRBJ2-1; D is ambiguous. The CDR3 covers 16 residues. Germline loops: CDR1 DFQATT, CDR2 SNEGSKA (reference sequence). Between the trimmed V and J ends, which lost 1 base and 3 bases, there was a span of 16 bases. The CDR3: CSARALVGRRYNEQFF. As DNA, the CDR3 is TGCAGTGCTAGAGCCCTGGTCGGGCGCCGCTACAATGAGCAGTTCTTC.

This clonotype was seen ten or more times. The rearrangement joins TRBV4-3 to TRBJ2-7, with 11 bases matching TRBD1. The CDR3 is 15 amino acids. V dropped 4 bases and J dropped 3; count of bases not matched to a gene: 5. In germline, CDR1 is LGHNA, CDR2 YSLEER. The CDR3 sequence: CASSRSGTGGYEQYF. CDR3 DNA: TGCGCCAGCAGCCGATCCGGGACAGGGGGCTACGAGCAGTACTTC.

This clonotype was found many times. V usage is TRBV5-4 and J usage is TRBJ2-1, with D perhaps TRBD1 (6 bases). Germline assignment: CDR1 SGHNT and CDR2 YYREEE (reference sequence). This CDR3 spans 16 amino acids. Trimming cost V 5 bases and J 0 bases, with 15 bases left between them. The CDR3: CASSRLQGNSYNEQFF. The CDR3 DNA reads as TGTGCCAGCAGTAGATTGCAGGGGAACTCCTACAATGAGCAGTTCTTC.

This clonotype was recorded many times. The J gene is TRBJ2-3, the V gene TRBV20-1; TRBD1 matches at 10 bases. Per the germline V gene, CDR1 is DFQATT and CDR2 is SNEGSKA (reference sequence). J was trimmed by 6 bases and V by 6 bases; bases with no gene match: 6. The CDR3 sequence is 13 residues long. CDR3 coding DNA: TGCAGTGCGCCGACAGGGGGCATCGATACGCAGTATTTT. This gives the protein CSAPTGGIDTQYF.

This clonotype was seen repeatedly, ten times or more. CDR3 nucleotide sequence: TGTGCCAGCAGCGCCCCAAGGACTAGCGGGTTATACAATGAGCAGTTCTTC. This gives the protein CASSAPRTSGLYNEQFF. The chain joins TRBV9 to TRBJ2-1, with TRBD2 identical over 11 bases. The CDR3 covers 17 residues. J lost 4 bases, V lost 3 bases, and 9 bases had no gene match. Germline CDR1 is SGDLS and CDR2 is YYNGEE.

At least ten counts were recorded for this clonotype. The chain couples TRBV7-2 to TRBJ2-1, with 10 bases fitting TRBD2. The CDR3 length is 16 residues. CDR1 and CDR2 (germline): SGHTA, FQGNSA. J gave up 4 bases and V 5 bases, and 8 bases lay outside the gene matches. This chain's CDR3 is CASSRSTSGLYNEQFF. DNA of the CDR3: TGTGCCAGCAGCCGCTCGACTAGCGGGTTATACAATGAGCAGTTCTTC.

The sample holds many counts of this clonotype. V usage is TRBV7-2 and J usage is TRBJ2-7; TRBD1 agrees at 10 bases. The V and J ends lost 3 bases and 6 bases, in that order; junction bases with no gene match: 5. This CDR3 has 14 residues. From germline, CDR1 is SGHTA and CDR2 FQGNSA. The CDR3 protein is CASSFRQGAAEQYF. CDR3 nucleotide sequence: TGTGCCAGCAGCTTCCGACAGGGGGCCGCCGAGCAGTACTTC.

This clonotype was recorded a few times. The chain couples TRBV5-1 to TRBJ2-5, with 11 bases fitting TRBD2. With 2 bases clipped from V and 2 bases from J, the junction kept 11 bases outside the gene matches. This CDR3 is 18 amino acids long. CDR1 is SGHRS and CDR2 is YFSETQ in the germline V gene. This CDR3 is CASSLGPAGTSGQETQYF. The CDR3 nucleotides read TGCGCCAGCAGCTTAGGGCCAGCCGGGACTAGCGGACAAGAGACCCAGTACTTC. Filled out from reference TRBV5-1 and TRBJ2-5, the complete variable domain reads KAGVTQTPRYLIKTRGQQVTLSCSPISGHRSVSWYQQTPGQGLQFLFEYFSETQRNKGNFPGRFSGRQFSNSRSEMNVSTLELGDSALYLCASSLGPAGTSGQETQYFGPGTRLLVL.

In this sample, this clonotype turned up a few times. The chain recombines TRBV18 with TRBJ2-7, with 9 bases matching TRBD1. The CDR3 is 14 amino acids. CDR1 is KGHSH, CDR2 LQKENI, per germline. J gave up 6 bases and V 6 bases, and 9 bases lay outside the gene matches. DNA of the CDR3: TGTGCCAGCTCTCCGACCGGGACAGGGTTCGAGCAGTACTTC. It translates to CASSPTGTGFEQYF. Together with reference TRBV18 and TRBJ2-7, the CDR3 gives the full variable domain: NAGVMQNPRHLVRRRGQEARLRCSPMKGHSHVYWYRQLPEEGLKFMVYLQKENIIDESGMPKERFSAEFPKEGPSILRIQQVVRGDSAAYFCASSPTGTGFEQYFGPGTRLTVT.